This record looks at one T cell receptor beta chain sequence and its context. The data were obtained in a study of OX40 agonist ivuxolimab in advanced cancers. Study-wide background: As their treatment, patients were administered ivuxolimab, an agonistic anti-OX40 (CD134) antibody.

The protocol was immunoSEQ multiplex PCR, while the TCRdb copy is restricted to in-frame clones and leaves out a portion. The repertoire holds more than 85,000 clones, with roughly 80% as singletons. V was clipped by 4 bases and J by 0 bases; unmatched bases: 9. CDR1 and CDR2 (germline): SGHRS, YFSETQ. The CDR3 sequence is 16 residues long. The source of this sequence is an adult with an advanced solid tumor such as melanoma, head and neck, liver or kidney cancer. The chain couples TRBV5-1 to TRBJ1-1; 7 bases line up with TRBD1. The sample here was CD4+ or CD8+ T cells sorted from blood, taken in a trial of the OX40 agonist ivuxolimab. DNA of the CDR3: TGCGCCAGCAGCCACAACACGGGACAGTTGAACACTGAAGCTTTCTTT. Protein sequence: CASSHNTGQLNTEAFF.